This TCR beta chain was found in a study of cytomegalovirus exposure and HLA in healthy donors (dated by TCRdb to the late 2010s). Background for the entire study: The 650 to 800 repertoires of the first cohort and the approximately 110 validation repertoires were produced on the same platform, according to a later analysis. The study was designed to test whether signatures of past pathogen exposure could be identified by cataloging public T cell receptors. In addition to the first cohort of around 670 subjects, a separate validation cohort of 100 to 150 different subjects was used. High-throughput TCR immunosequencing, statistical association of individual TCRs with disease status, and machine learning were combined to predict cytomegalovirus infection status.

Results the study describes overall, beyond this receptor: The classifier was reported to diagnose cytomegalovirus status with high specificity and sensitivity in both the original cohort and the validation cohort. Three of the identified cytomegalovirus-associated TCR beta chains were confirmed in vitro to be specific for cytomegalovirus antigens. Most TCR sequences were observed very rarely across donors, whereas some public TCRs were present in many individuals. The authors suggested that the approach could potentially be extended to other disease states and immunological phenotypes. The validation cohort had no HLA typing available for a later analysis, so co-occurrence within that cohort was assessed over all 120 or so repertoires. The study gave a list of over 150 TCR beta chains associated with cytomegalovirus. A later analysis found that TCRs clustered in the first cohort also tended to co-occur in the roughly 120 validation repertoires, with 94% of cluster scores above 0.

Preparation of the library involved the immunoSEQ multiplex PCR assay. The paper's processing steps were these. To diagnose cytomegalovirus status from the catalog of TCR beta chain sequences, a statistical classification framework was built. TCRdb carries this immuneACCESS record with in-frame sequences only. Its versions omit some clonotypes, under half of them owing to an unresolved V gene in the studies checked, with the rest unexplained. V, J and clone size reflect that table, while D and trimming were determined from the DNA. Recorded for this sample are 150,000 to 200,000 clones; approximately 86% of them occurred a single time. Around 2.1% of the sample belongs to the ten largest clones. The donors were included in the validation cohort of 120 subjects, a group kept apart from the 666-subject first cohort. Concerning this clone: No antigen is known for it. No quality values exist for individual bases; no much larger clone is one base distant.

The CDR3 holds 15 amino acids from the cysteine to the phenylalanine. Of all the DNA, just the CDR3 is kept, 45 bases in frame from base 1. The germline V gene provides CDR1 MNHEY and CDR2 SVGAGI. Between the V and J ends, shortened by 5 bases and 4 bases respectively, the junction contains 17 bases. The sample consisted of PBMCs. This TCR came from a woman aged 18 to 35 in good health and CMV-seronegative. The V gene is TRBV6-5 and the J gene is TRBJ1-2, with the D gene uncertain. The base sequence is TGTGCCAGCAGTCCCCTTGTGGCAGGCCCCTATGGCTACACCTTC. The encoded protein is CASSPLVAGPYGYTF.